The present TCR beta chain was sequenced within a study of OX40 agonist ivuxolimab in advanced cancers. Study findings and constraints: Normalized T-cell clonal expansion was also low in some nonresponders.

V lost 0 bases, J lost 7 bases, and 9 bases lay in between. The CDR3 covers 13 residues. Germline V CDR1 and CDR2: SGHTA, FQGTGA. The protocol was immunoSEQ multiplex PCR, while the TCRdb copy is restricted to in-frame clones and leaves out a portion. The profile covers tens of thousands of clones, with over 80% appearing a single time and about 3.9% taken by the ten largest. This clone was counted a few times. Its antigen is not known. Source: CD4+ or CD8+ T cells sorted from blood, taken in a trial of the OX40 agonist ivuxolimab. This chain connects TRBV7-3 to TRBJ1-1; no clear D gene. This receptor was identified in an adult with an advanced solid tumor such as melanoma, head and neck, liver or kidney cancer. The CDR3 DNA is TGTGCCAGCAGCTTAACTTATGAGGGTGAAGCTTTCTTT. It codes for CASSLTYEGEAFF.